Listed below are T cell receptor beta chains from one sample, sequenced in a study of T cell repertoires in cytomegalovirus infection. TCRdb redid the calling of the reads with MiXCR, one entry per CDR3 protein. Among under 600,000 distinct CDR3 sequences listed, approximately 16% were seen once. The sequencing sample was made of CD8+ T cells from PBMCs. The receptors were gathered from a human donor in good health (CMV status not recorded). Some clones in this sample may be carry-over from other donors' samples. CDR3s include the opening cysteine and the closing phenylalanine or tryptophan. D genes are given only for firm matches. Clone size is stated in some rows and not others, as once, few, many or a class when expanded.

clone size,D gene,V gene,CDR3 length,J gene,CDR3 DNA,CDR3 protein
many,TRBD2,TRBV7-8,17,TRBJ2-3,TGTGCCAGCAGCTTCCCTTCGGCGGGGGGCCCTTCAGATACGCAGTATTTT,CASSFPSAGGPSDTQYF
many,TRBD2,TRBV6-6,15,TRBJ2-3,TGTGCCAGCAGGGGGACGCGGGGGGGCACAGATACGCAGTATTTT,CASRGTRGGTDTQYF
.,TRBD2,TRBV3-1,17,TRBJ2-3,TGTGCCAGCAGCCAAGAGCCCCCTAGCGGGAGACAAGATACGCAGTATTTT,CASSQEPPSGRQDTQYF
few,TRBD1,TRBV10-3,15,TRBJ1-1,TGTGCCATCTCGGCGGACAGGGCAAGCCACACTGAAGCTTTCTTT,CAISADRASHTEAFF
many,TRBD1,TRBV7-9,15,TRBJ1-1,TGTGCCAGCAGCCCCAGTATTAGGGGGCCCACTGAAGCTTTCTTT,CASSPSIRGPTEAFF
many,.,TRBV6-1,12,TRBJ2-7,TGTGCCAGCACAGCGGAGAGATACGAGCAGTACTTC,CASTAERYEQYF
few,TRBD1,TRBV13,19,TRBJ2-1,TGTGCCAGCAGCACCGAAGAGGCGGACAGGGTGAGCCCCTACAATGAGCAGTTCTTC,CASSTEEADRVSPYNEQFF
few,TRBD1,TRBV10-3,16,TRBJ1-5,TGTGCCATCAGTGATGCCGGGACAGGGGGGCGGCAGCCCCAGCATTTT,CAISDAGTGGRQPQHF
few,.,TRBV2,10,TRBJ2-1,TGTGCCAGCAGTGGACTAGTGTGGTTCTTC,CASSGLVWFF
.,TRBD2,TRBV11-1,17,TRBJ2-2,TGTGCCAGCAGCGTGCAAGCGGGGAGCGCGAACACCGGGGTGCTGTTTTTT,CASSVQAGSANTGVLFF
.,.,TRBV29-1,15,TRBJ2-7,TGCAGCGTTGAATTTCGGGCGGGTATAAGACACGAGCAGTACTTC,CSVEFRAGIRHEQYF
many,TRBD2,TRBV14,16,TRBJ2-1,TGTGCCAGCACCGTAATCTCTAGCGGGAAAAGAGATGAGCAGTTCTTC,CASTVISSGKRDEQFF
few,.,TRBV6-2/TRBV6-3,14,TRBJ2-3,TGTGCCAGCAGTAACCGGGACCGCACAGATACGCAGTATTTT,CASSNRDRTDTQYF
.,TRBD2,TRBV12-3/TRBV12-4,16,TRBJ2-7,TGTGCCAGCAGCTTCGGGCTAGCGGGAGGGCCGGCCGAGCAGTACTTC,CASSFGLAGGPAEQYF
few,.,TRBV11-2,13,TRBJ2-7,TGTGCCAGCAGCTTAGAAGCCAGCTACGAGCAGTACTTC,CASSLEASYEQYF